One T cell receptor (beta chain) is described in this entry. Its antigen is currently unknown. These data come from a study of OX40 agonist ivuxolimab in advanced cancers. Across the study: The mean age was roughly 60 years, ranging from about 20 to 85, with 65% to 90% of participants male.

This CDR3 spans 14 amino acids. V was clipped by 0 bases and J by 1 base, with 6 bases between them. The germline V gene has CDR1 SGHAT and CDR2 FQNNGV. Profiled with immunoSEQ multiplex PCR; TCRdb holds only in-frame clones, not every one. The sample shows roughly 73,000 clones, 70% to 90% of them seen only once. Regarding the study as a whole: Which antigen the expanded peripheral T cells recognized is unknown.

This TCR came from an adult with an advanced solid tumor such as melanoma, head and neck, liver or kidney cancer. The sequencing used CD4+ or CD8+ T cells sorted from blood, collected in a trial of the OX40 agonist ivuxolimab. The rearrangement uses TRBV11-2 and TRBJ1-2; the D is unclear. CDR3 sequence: CASSLEFSNYGYTF. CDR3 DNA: TGTGCCAGCAGCTTAGAGTTCAGTAACTATGGCTACACCTTC.